These T cell receptor beta chains were read from a single sample in a study of cytomegalovirus exposure and HLA in healthy donors. Data came from immunoSEQ multiplex PCR; TCRdb stores just in-frame clones and leaves some out. The table records about 160,000 clones, 70% to 80% of them present only once. The sample consisted of PBMCs. All receptors come from a young man in good health and CMV-seropositive. CDR3s include the opening cysteine and the closing phenylalanine or tryptophan. D genes are given only for firm matches.

D gene: -; V gene: TRBV6-6; J gene: TRBJ1-5; CDR3 protein: CASSYLQSNQPQHF
D gene: TRBD2; V gene: TRBV7-9; J gene: TRBJ2-3; CDR3 protein: CSLGGTDTQYF
D gene: -; V gene: TRBV20-1; J gene: TRBJ1-4; CDR3 protein: CSGSVNEKLFF
D gene: TRBD2; V gene: TRBV4-3; J gene: TRBJ2-3; CDR3 protein: CASSQDMRAGGLADTQYF
D gene: TRBD1; V gene: TRBV19; J gene: TRBJ1-1; CDR3 protein: CASSIFGTGRTEAFF
D gene: TRBD1; V gene: TRBV2; J gene: TRBJ2-7; CDR3 protein: CASSATSVGTGSYEQYF
D gene: TRBD1; V gene: TRBV7-2; J gene: TRBJ1-4; CDR3 protein: CASSLVGTASGTGEKLFF
D gene: TRBD1; V gene: TRBV5-1; J gene: TRBJ1-1; CDR3 protein: CASSPRTGGLNTEAFF
D gene: -; V gene: TRBV5-1; J gene: TRBJ1-3; CDR3 protein: CASSLDQGSSGNTIYF
D gene: -; V gene: TRBV19; J gene: TRBJ1-5; CDR3 protein: CASSIRRQVIGTNQPQHF
D gene: TRBD2; V gene: TRBV6-4; J gene: TRBJ2-3; CDR3 protein: CASSEGPSGGTDTQYF
D gene: TRBD2; V gene: TRBV11-2; J gene: TRBJ2-7; CDR3 protein: CASSLGLADIYEQYF
D gene: -; V gene: TRBV27; J gene: TRBJ2-2; CDR3 protein: CASSRRGTGELFF
D gene: -; V gene: TRBV10-3; J gene: TRBJ2-2; CDR3 protein: CAISELDGELFF
D gene: TRBD1; V gene: TRBV4-1; J gene: TRBJ1-1; CDR3 protein: CASSQGQGPMNTEAFF
D gene: TRBD1; V gene: TRBV19; J gene: TRBJ2-2; CDR3 protein: CASKPGQGNTGELFF
D gene: -; V gene: TRBV7-9; J gene: TRBJ2-6; CDR3 protein: CASSPHSGANVLTF
D gene: TRBD2; V gene: TRBV10-3; J gene: TRBJ2-3; CDR3 protein: CAISEGGGSTDTQYF
D gene: TRBD1; V gene: TRBV5-1; J gene: TRBJ1-2; CDR3 protein: CASSPGQGLNLHYGYTF
D gene: -; V gene: TRBV30; J gene: TRBJ1-1; CDR3 protein: CAWSVGGLAFF
D gene: TRBD1; V gene: TRBV29-1; J gene: TRBJ2-7; CDR3 protein: CSGAKTGNEQYF
D gene: TRBD1; V gene: TRBV6-6; J gene: TRBJ2-1; CDR3 protein: CASSYFGDRVYNEQFF
D gene: TRBD2; V gene: TRBV4-2; J gene: TRBJ2-2; CDR3 protein: CASSQSGGATNTGELFF
D gene: TRBD2; V gene: TRBV14; J gene: TRBJ2-3; CDR3 protein: CASSQGSGGFADTQYF